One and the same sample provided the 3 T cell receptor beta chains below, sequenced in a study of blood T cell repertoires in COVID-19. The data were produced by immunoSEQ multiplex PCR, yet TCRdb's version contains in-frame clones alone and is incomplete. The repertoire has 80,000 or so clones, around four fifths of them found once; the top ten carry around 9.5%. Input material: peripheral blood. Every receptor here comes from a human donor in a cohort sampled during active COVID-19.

The CDR3 DNA is TGCGCCAGCAGCTTGTGGGACAGGAACGACGAGCAGTACTTC. Its protein product is CASSLWDRNDEQYF. The chain uses TRBV5-1 and TRBJ2-7; 8 nucleotides agree with TRBD1. Germline V gene sequence: CDR1 SGHRS, CDR2 YFSETQ. The CDR3 is 14 amino acids. Trimming cost V 1 base and J 5 bases; bases outside gene matches: 5.

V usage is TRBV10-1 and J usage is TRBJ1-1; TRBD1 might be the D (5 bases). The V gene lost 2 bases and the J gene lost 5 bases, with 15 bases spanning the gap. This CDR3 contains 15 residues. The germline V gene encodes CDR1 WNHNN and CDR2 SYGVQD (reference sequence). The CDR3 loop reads CASSERLAGGTEAFF. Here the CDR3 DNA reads TGCGCCAGCAGTGAGAGACTCGCGGGGGGGACTGAAGCTTTCTTT.

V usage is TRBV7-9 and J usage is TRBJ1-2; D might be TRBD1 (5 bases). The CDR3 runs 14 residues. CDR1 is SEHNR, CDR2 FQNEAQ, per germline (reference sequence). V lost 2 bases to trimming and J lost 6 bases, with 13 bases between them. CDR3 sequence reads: CASSLPPGFNGYTF. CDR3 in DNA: TGTGCCAGCAGCTTACCCCCAGGGTTCAATGGCTACACCTTC.